This record looks at one T cell receptor (beta chain) sequence and its context. Its target is not known. One end of the junction is discordant with germline, which a read error may explain. CDR3 length: 14 amino acids. The library came from three nested PCR rounds adapted from ARM-PCR protocols. MiXCR was run by TCRdb on the multiplex PCR reads, yielding one entry per CDR3 protein. The table shows approximately 79,000 distinct CDR3 sequences, with about 66% occurring only once. This sample was included in a study of tumor and adjacent non-tumor tissue in lung cancer. Across the study: Patients were aged about 31 to 85, around ten men and a handful of women, stage I to III.

Study-wide points: Tumor repertoires had a smaller top 100 clone share than normal lung. Compared with tumor, normal lung showed significantly lower TCR diversity.

No cell sorting was done before RNA was extracted from the tissue. Donors were chemotherapy-naive, newly diagnosed lung cancer surgical patients in China, August–November 2014. Sequenced: lung tumor tissue. The gene calls are TRBV12-3 or TRBV12-4 and TRBJ1-5, with TRBD1 identical over 8 bases. This TCR came from a man in his 70s with non-small cell lung cancer. Written as DNA, the CDR3 is TGTGCCAGCAGTCTTCGGACAGGGAATCGGCCCCAGCATTTC. Translating gives CASSLRTGNRPQHF.